These 20 T cell receptor beta chains came from one sample sequenced in a study of T cells in Graves' hyperthyroidism and ophthalmopathy. From RNA transcripts, TCR beta CDR3 regions were amplified. Researchers ran a first-round RT-PCR on the TCR CDR3 using the HTBI primer set. A single record per CDR3 protein comes from TCRdb applying MiXCR to the multiplex PCR reads. The sample lists a few hundred thousand distinct CDR3 sequences, 15% to 17% occurring once. The sequenced sample consisted of blood. These TCRs come from a woman aged 18 to 35 with Graves' hyperthyroidism that later progressed to Graves' ophthalmopathy.

This clonotype was counted ten times or more. This rearrangement joins TRBV6-1 to TRBJ1-5, with 8 bases fitting TRBD1. This CDR3 has 15 amino acids. CDR1 and CDR2 from the germline V gene are MNHNS and SASEGT. V was pared by 7 bases and J by 3 bases, with 8 bases of the junction left unmatched. The CDR3 nucleotides are TGTGCCAGCATGAGGGGGACAGGTCCCAATCAGCCCCAGCATTTT. It is translated as CASMRGTGPNQPQHF.

This chain uses TRBV28 with TRBJ1-1; possibly TRBD1 for D (6 bases). The CDR3 runs 15 residues. V was trimmed by 7 bases and J by 0 bases, leaving 15 bases between them. The V gene's germline CDR1 is MDHEN and CDR2 SYDVKM. CDR3 in DNA: TGTGCCAGCACCCAGACAGGCCTCTTGAACACTGAAGCTTTCTTT. Residues: CASTQTGLLNTEAFF.

The chain carries TRBV5-1 and TRBJ1-2, with D unclear. Germline V lookup: CDR1 SGHRS, CDR2 YFSETQ. The CDR3 spans 13 residues. V was clipped by 3 bases and J by 0 bases, with 6 bases between them. The CDR3 loop reads CASSSSSNYGYTF. The CDR3 bases are TGCGCCAGCAGCTCGTCCTCTAACTATGGCTACACCTTC.

This clonotype showed up many times. This chain links TRBV7-3 with TRBJ2-3; maybe TRBD2 (7 bases). The CDR3 covers 17 residues. V was trimmed by 0 bases and J by 4 bases, leaving 17 bases between them. The germline CDR1 and CDR2 sequences are SGHTA and FQGTGA. The CDR3 reads CASSLTGGGLGADTQYF. The CDR3 nucleotides are TGTGCCAGCAGCTTAACGGGGGGGGGCCTTGGCGCAGATACGCAGTATTTT.

The chain links TRBV19 to TRBJ2-7; D is perhaps TRBD1 or TRBD2 (5 bases each). CDR1 is LNHDA and CDR2 is SQIVND in the germline V gene (reference sequence). The ends were cut back, 10 bases at V and 7 bases at J, with 26 bases in the middle. The CDR3 loop spans 15 amino acids. The CDR3, as DNA: TGTGCCACCTCAGGTAAGGGACGCCACCGTGGGGAGCAGTACTTC. Translation: CATSGKGRHRGEQYF.

The CDR3 DNA reads TGTGCCAGTAGCTATCTCTCCGGGGGGGGTTCCTACAATGAGCAGTTCTTC. Its protein is CASSYLSGGGSYNEQFF. The chain combines TRBV19 with TRBJ2-1; 8 bases map to TRBD2. CDR3 length: 17 amino acids. Unmatched junction bases numbered 11, after V lost 6 bases and J lost 1 base. Germline V gene sequence: CDR1 LNHDA, CDR2 SQIVND (reference sequence).

At least ten counts were recorded for this clonotype. V and J are TRBV28 and TRBJ2-6; D gene uncertain. The ends were cut back, 3 bases at V and 2 bases at J, with 5 bases in the middle. The CDR3 loop spans 14 amino acids. Germline CDR1 reads MDHEN; CDR2 reads SYDVKM. The CDR3 sequence: CASSFSAGANVLTF. CDR3 DNA: TGTGCCAGCAGTTTCTCGGCTGGGGCCAACGTCCTGACTTTC.

This clonotype was seen only a few times. This chain uses TRBV19 with TRBJ2-7, with TRBD2 identical over 8 bases. The CDR3 consists of 16 residues. V lost 4 bases, J lost 2 bases, and 10 bases stayed unmatched. Germline V gives CDR1 LNHDA, CDR2 SQIVND (reference sequence). CDR3 loop: CASSTGGSGRAYEQYF. The CDR3, as DNA: TGTGCCAGTAGTACCGGTGGTTCCGGGAGGGCCTACGAGCAGTACTTC.

This clonotype occurred many times. The genes are TRBV5-1 and TRBJ2-7; TRBD1 matches 9 bases. Germline V gene data show CDR1 as SGHRS and CDR2 as YFSETQ. The CDR3 loop spans 15 amino acids. Trimming took 2 bases from V and 4 from J; bases not matched to a gene: 7. The CDR3 bases are TGCGCCAGCAGCTTAACCGGGACAGGGAAATACGAGCAGTACTTC. Its translation is CASSLTGTGKYEQYF.

The chain has TRBV20-1 and TRBJ2-7, with TRBD2 matching 12 bases. The CDR3 has 14 amino acids. Germline CDR1 DFQATT, CDR2 SNEGSKA (reference sequence). V was pared by 6 bases and J by 4 bases, with 7 bases of the junction left unmatched. CDR3 DNA: TGCAGTGCCATAGCACTAGCGGGGGGATACGAGCAGTACTTC. Its translation: CSAIALAGGYEQYF.

This clonotype has a count of ten or more. This sequence joins TRBV20-1 and TRBJ1-1; D is undetermined. CDR3 size: 11 residues. With 5 bases removed from V and 11 bases from J, the gap between germline ends came to 15 bases. Germline CDR1 and CDR2: DFQATT and SNEGSKA (reference sequence). CDR3: CSAPREFGAFF. CDR3 nucleotides: TGCAGTGCTCCCCGCGAGTTCGGGGCTTTCTTT.

The rearrangement uses TRBV7-9 and TRBJ2-6; no reliable D call. CDR1 is SEHNR, CDR2 FQNEAQ, per germline (reference sequence). CDR3 size: 18 residues. Trimming removed 4 bases from V and 1 base from J, with 17 bases in between. The CDR3 protein is CASSSKLLWGSGANVLTF. CDR3 in DNA: TGTGCCAGCAGCTCGAAACTACTATGGGGATCTGGGGCCAACGTCCTGACTTTC.

The chain combines TRBV28 with TRBJ2-1; D is unresolved. CDR3 length: 17 amino acids. Trimming took off 4 bases at V and 0 bases at J, with 16 bases between the two ends. Looked up from germline, CDR1 is MDHEN and CDR2 is SYDVKM. The CDR3 bases are TGTGCCAGCAGTTCGGCCCGGACGACCCACTCCTACAATGAGCAGTTCTTC. This encodes CASSSARTTHSYNEQFF.

The V gene is TRBV7-9, the J gene TRBJ2-3; TRBD2 matches at 14 bases. This CDR3 spans 17 amino acids. Germline-derived CDR1 and CDR2 are SEHNR and FQNEAQ (reference sequence). V shed 5 bases and J 12 bases; nucleotides not matched to a gene: 16. This CDR3 reads CASSPGLAGEGAPRQYF. The CDR3 DNA sequence: TGTGCCAGCAGCCCGGGACTAGCGGGAGAGGGAGCCCCTCGTCAGTATTTT.

In this sample, this clonotype turned up many times. The chain carries TRBV5-1 and TRBJ2-7, with 11 bases lining up with TRBD2. V was clipped by 0 bases and J by 2 bases; unmatched bases: 7. The CDR3 consists of 17 residues. Germline assignment: CDR1 SGHRS and CDR2 YFSETQ. The CDR3: CASSLAGGTSGTYEQYF. In DNA form, the CDR3 reads TGCGCCAGCAGCTTGGCCGGAGGGACTAGCGGAACCTACGAGCAGTACTTC.

This clonotype was recorded a few times. The rearrangement links TRBV27 to TRBJ2-5; 11 positions agree with TRBD2. The CDR3 sequence is 16 residues long. CDR1 and CDR2 (germline): MNHEY, SMNVEV (reference sequence). V was clipped by 4 bases and J by 1 base; unmatched bases: 5. Here the CDR3 DNA reads TGTGCCAGCAGTTCAAGACTAGCGGGGCTCCAAGAGACCCAGTACTTC. The encoded protein is CASSSRLAGLQETQYF.

This clonotype has a count of ten or more. The CDR3 sequence: CASSRPFPSGTTSYEQYF. The CDR3 DNA sequence: TGTGCCAGCAGCCGCCCCTTTCCTAGCGGGACCACTTCCTACGAGCAGTACTTC. The rearrangement links TRBV28 to TRBJ2-7; 9 positions agree with TRBD2. This CDR3 region has 18 residues. Germline V lookup: CDR1 MDHEN, CDR2 SYDVKM. V trimming: 6 bases; J trimming: 1 base; junction bases outside the gene matches: 16.

This clonotype was seen ten or more times. This chain uses TRBV30 with TRBJ1-4; D is undetermined. With 4 bases removed from V and 8 bases from J, the gap between germline ends came to 23 bases. The CDR3 is 16 residues long. Germline V gives CDR1 GTSNPN, CDR2 SVGIG (reference sequence). CDR3 bases: TGTGCCTGGAAAGGGCCCAGAGCGAGTGAGGTGGAAAAACTGTTTTTT. This encodes CAWKGPRASEVEKLFF.

A few counts support this clonotype. This chain links TRBV9 with TRBJ2-4, with D maybe TRBD2 (6 bases). CDR1 SGDLS and CDR2 YYNGEE come from the germline V gene. V lost 5 bases and J 8 bases, leaving 14 bases between the germline ends. The CDR3 is 13 amino acids. The chain's CDR3 is CASSPGGSDIQYF. CDR3 DNA: TGTGCCAGCAGTCCCGGAGGGTCCGACATTCAGTACTTC.

This clonotype has a count of ten or more. This chain uses TRBV27 with TRBJ2-7; 8 bases align to TRBD2. V was pared by 6 bases and J by 3 bases, with 10 bases of the junction left unmatched. CDR1 is MNHEY and CDR2 is SMNVEV in the germline V gene (reference sequence). The length of the CDR3 is 15 residues. The CDR3 nucleotides are TGTGCCAGCAGCCCTCGGGTTAGCGGGGACTACGAGCAGTACTTC. The encoded protein is CASSPRVSGDYEQYF.